This T cell receptor (beta chain) originates from a study of graft-versus-host responses after intestinal transplantation. Across the study: Transplants given to recipients were multivisceral, liver-intestinal, or isolated intestinal. Anti-thymocyte globulin served as induction for all recipients, who then took tacrolimus and steroids for approximately 3 years.

Repertoires were generated with immunoSEQ multiplex PCR, while TCRdb's copy carries only in-frame clones and drops some. The table has approximately 90,000 clones, under 95% seen once. The CDR3 has 14 amino acids. The ends were cut back, 7 bases at V and 0 bases at J, with 10 bases in the middle. Per the germline V gene, CDR1 is MDHEN and CDR2 is SYDVKM. Remarks on this clone: Its matching antigen is unknown.

The study's findings and limits: An association linked early post-transplant HvG declines with peak circulating GvH clone levels. GvH clones occurred in recipient marrow; some first appeared in ileum or blood.

This clonotype was obtained from a human donor who received an intestinal transplant. The chain joins TRBV28 to TRBJ2-1, with D uncertain. This material consisted of unstimulated CD8+ T cells sorted from spleen or lymph node cells, taken before intestinal transplant. The CDR3 DNA is TGTGCCAGCAAGGGAATAAGCTCCTACAATGAGCAGTTCTTC. It is translated as CASKGISSYNEQFF.